The TCR beta chain under discussion was sequenced for a study of OX40 agonist ivuxolimab in advanced cancers. Study overall: Prior therapy, whether anti-PD-1, anti-PD-L1 or anti-CTLA-4, was allowed, and less than 45% had some.

The V and J ends lost 9 bases and 2 bases respectively, with 11 bases between them. Germline V gene data show CDR1 as MRHNA and CDR2 as SNTAGT. The CDR3 sequence is 13 residues long. TCRdb keeps only in-frame clones here, not all; method: immunoSEQ multiplex PCR. The profile shows 55,000 to 65,000 clones, 82% of them singletons. This TCR derives from an adult with an advanced solid tumor such as melanoma, head and neck, liver or kidney cancer. The rearrangement joins TRBV6-4 to TRBJ1-3; no firm D call. The sequenced sample was CD4+ or CD8+ T cells sorted from blood, obtained in a trial of the OX40 agonist ivuxolimab. The CDR3 sequence: CARGRRAGNTIYF. The CDR3 DNA is TGTGCCAGGGGCAGGAGGGCTGGAAACACCATATATTTT.